This TCR beta chain was recorded in a study of shared clonotypes between healthy human individuals (TCRdb year 2020). Regarding the study in general: Three men and a couple of women, aged 18 to 49 years, made up the cohort. To increase sequencing depth and limit assay-specific biases, different laboratories used diverse techniques to prepare libraries and sequence TCR repertoires. Per donor, leukapheresis produced somewhere between about 0.8 and 9 billion PBMCs. To estimate repertoire size and how much clonotypes are shared between individuals, the study performed deep sequencing of blood TCR repertoires from five healthy adults. For each donor, CD4 naive and CD4 memory were each run on three plates, CD8 naive on two plates, and CD8 memory on one plate.

There are a few counts of this clone. No antigen is known for it. No much larger clonotype is one base removed from it; base qualities were not supplied. The identical CDR3 is also encoded by other nucleotide sequences in the sample. TCR CDR3 regions were amplified from genomic DNA by multiplex PCR using the deep immunoSEQ assay. For each cell subset, the extracted genomic DNA was distributed evenly across all wells of several immunoSEQ 96-well plates, and each plate served as one replicate. For sorted subsets, each replicate PCR was loaded with approximately 200 ng genomic DNA, equivalent to 30,000 or so T cell genomes. Purified libraries were quantified with a Qubit 3.0 fluorometer, sized on a Bioanalyzer 2100, and re-quantified with the KAPA Library Quantification kit. A separate single-read 150-cycle Illumina NextSeq 550 flow cell was used to sequence each immunoSEQ 96-well plate. In the original analysis: The immunoSEQ output contained only junctional sequences without quality scores, so filtering could not match that applied to full-length reads. Sequences were annotated with PyIR, a Python wrapper for IgBLAST v1.9, and V/J genes and CDR3 were assigned using IMGT germline references. Any read was removed if the V/J assignment was weak (E-value above 1e-6), the CDR3 was missing, or the read contained stop codons, out-of-frame junctions, or ambiguous translated residues. V3J clonotypes were defined as sequences sharing an identical inferred V gene, J gene, and CDR3 amino acid sequence. Percentage overlap between repertoires was calculated by dividing the number of shared unique clonotypes by the size of the smaller repertoire. Three approaches were used to assess repertoire richness: RTK rarefaction, the Chao1 estimator, and Recon v2.1 estimates of unobserved clonotypes. Generation probabilities for all TCRbeta clonotypes obtained by the gDNA method from a handful of donors were computed using OLGA. TCRdb mirrors the immuneACCESS table, restricted to in-frame sequences. Some clones are absent from its copies; in checked studies, under half trace to an unresolved V gene, and the reason for the others is unknown. Clone size and the V and J calls come from that table; the DNA yielded D and trimming. This sample has 2 million to 2.5 million clones in its table, and 80% to 95% of those were observed once. 0.36% of the sample is taken by the ten largest.

Donors were healthy HIV-negative adults with no recently reported acute infections or vaccinations. Every donor was a Caucasian adult residing in Nashville, Tennessee, USA. CD4+ T cells were enriched through magnetic negative selection, after which naive cells were positively selected on CD45RA and the remaining negative fraction served as the memory subset. Blood was obtained by leukapheresis, after which PBMCs were separated by Ficoll-Histopaque density gradient centrifugation and cryopreserved in liquid nitrogen vapor phase. Purity and quantity of every magnetically sorted T cell population were checked by analytical flow cytometry. Genomic DNA was isolated from each sorted fraction and quantified by UV absorbance on a Nanodrop 2000c. In the germline V gene, CDR1 corresponds to SGHAT and CDR2 to FQNNGV. Trimming accounts for 4 bases at V and 2 bases at J, while the number of junction bases matched to no gene is 1. The CDR3 covers 13 residues, taking in both the cysteine and the phenylalanine. Solely the CDR3 DNA is kept, with 39 bases framed from the first base.

The study at large found these results: Incomplete sequencing was indicated by rarefaction of sorted-subset datasets, despite the large sequencing depth. The small number of donors limited the genetic and exposure-history diversity represented. Pairwise subsampling led to the expectation that sequencing depth would affect the degree of clonotype sharing among donors. Sampling was restricted to blood, and TCR repertoires in tissues likely differ from the TCR repertoires found in blood. Compared with non-shared clonotypes, clonotypes shared by all four sorted-subset donors had higher generation probabilities. Estimated clonotype richness was generally larger for naive than for memory subsets. When several donors were compared, the shared fraction of clonotypes was about 5% for naive CD4, around 3.6% for naive CD8, 2% to 2.5% for memory CD4, and roughly 0.43% for memory CD8.

This chain joins TRBV11-2 to TRBJ1-2, and 7 bases in between align with TRBD1. The clonotype comes from a man aged 18-30 years in good health. Some clones in this sample may be carry-over from other donors' samples. Material for sequencing was naive CD4+ T cells from PBMCs. This specimen's cell subset or site label, per the study, means: CD45RA+ positively selected. The DNA sequence is as follows: TGTGCCAGCAGCTGGGACAGAAACTATGGCTACACCTTC. Its protein product is CASSWDRNYGYTF.